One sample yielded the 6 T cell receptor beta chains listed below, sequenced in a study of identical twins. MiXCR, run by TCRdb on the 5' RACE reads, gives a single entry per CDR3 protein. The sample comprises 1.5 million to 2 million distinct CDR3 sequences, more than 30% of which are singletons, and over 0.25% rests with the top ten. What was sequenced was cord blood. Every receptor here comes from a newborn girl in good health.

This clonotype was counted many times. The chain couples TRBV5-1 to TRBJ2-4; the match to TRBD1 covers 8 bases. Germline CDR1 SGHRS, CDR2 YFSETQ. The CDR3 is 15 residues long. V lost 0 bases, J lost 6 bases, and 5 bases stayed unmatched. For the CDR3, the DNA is TGCGCCAGCAGCTTGGAGGGGACAGGACGAAACATTCAGTACTTC. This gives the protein CASSLEGTGRNIQYF.

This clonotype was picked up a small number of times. The CDR3 loop is CASSQGGTGKVSISYEQYF. Written as DNA, the CDR3 is TGTGCCAGCAGCCAAGGAGGGACAGGGAAGGTGTCGATCTCCTACGAGCAGTACTTC. The chain is built from TRBV3-1 and TRBJ2-7, with 9 bases that match TRBD1. Germline-derived CDR1 and CDR2 are LGHDT and YNNKEL (reference sequence). V lost 1 base to trimming and J lost 0 bases; unmatched junction nucleotides: 13. The CDR3 is made up of 19 amino acids.

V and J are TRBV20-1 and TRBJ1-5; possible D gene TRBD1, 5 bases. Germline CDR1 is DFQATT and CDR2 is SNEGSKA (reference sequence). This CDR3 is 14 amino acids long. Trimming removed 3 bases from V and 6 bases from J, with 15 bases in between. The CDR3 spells CSARSQGGIQPQHF. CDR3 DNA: TGCAGTGCTAGGAGTCAGGGAGGAATTCAGCCCCAGCATTTT.

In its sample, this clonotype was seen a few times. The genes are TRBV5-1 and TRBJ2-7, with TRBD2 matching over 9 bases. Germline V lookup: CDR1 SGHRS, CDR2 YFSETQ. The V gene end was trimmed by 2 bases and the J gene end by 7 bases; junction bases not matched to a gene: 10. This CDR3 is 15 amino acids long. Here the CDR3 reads CASSLEASGKGEQYF. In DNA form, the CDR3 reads TGCGCCAGCAGCTTAGAGGCTAGCGGGAAGGGTGAGCAGTACTTC.

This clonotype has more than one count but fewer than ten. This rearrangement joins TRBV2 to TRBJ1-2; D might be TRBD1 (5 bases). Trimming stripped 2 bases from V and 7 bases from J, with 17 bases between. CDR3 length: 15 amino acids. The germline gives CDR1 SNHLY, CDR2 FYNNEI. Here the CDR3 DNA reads TGTGCCAGCAGTGAACGGGGCACAGACACGGCTGGCTACACCTTC. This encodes CASSERGTDTAGYTF.

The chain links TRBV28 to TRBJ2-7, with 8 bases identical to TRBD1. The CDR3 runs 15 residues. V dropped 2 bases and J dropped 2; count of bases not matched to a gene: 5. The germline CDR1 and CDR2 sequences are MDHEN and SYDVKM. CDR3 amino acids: CASSLEGTGPYEQYF. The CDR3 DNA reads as TGTGCCAGCAGTTTAGAAGGGACAGGACCCTACGAGCAGTACTTC. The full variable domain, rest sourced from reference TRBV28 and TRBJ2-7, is DVKVTQSSRYLVKRTGEKVFLECVQDMDHENMFWYRQDPGLGLRLIYFSYDVKMKEKGDIPEGYSVSREKKERFSLILESASTNQTSMYLCASSLEGTGPYEQYFGPGTRLTVT.